One TCR beta chain is described in this entry. This sample was taken from a study of blood T cell repertoires in COVID-19. For the study at large: COVID-19 samples from acute and convalescent phases originated in the United States, Italy and Spain.

TCRdb's table, derived via immunoSEQ multiplex PCR, lists solely in-frame clones and lacks some. The table shows approximately 100,000 clones, with 85% to 90% occurring only once. There are 14 residues in the CDR3. V lost 0 bases and J lost 2, with 7 bases in between. The J gene is TRBJ1-2, the V gene TRBV23-1; D not resolved. TRBV23-1 is an open reading frame whose function is uncertain. The TCR originated in a human donor with COVID-19, enrolled during active disease. The donor label of this sample is uncertain. Source material: peripheral blood. The CDR3 nucleotides read TGCGCCAGCAGTCAATCGTTCGTAAACTATGGCTACACCTTC. Encoded protein: CASSQSFVNYGYTF.